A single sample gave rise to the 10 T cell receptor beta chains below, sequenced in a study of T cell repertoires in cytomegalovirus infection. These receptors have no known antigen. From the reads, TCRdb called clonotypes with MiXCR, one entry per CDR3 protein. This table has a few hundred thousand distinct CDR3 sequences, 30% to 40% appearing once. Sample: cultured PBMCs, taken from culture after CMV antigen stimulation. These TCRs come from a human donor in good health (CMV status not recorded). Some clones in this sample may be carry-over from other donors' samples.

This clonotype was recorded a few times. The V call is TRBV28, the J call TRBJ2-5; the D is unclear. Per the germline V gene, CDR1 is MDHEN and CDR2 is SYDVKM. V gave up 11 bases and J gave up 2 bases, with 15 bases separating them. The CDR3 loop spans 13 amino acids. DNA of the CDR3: TGTGCCGGCCGGACGGCGACACAAGAGACCCAGTACTTC. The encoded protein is CAGRTATQETQYF.

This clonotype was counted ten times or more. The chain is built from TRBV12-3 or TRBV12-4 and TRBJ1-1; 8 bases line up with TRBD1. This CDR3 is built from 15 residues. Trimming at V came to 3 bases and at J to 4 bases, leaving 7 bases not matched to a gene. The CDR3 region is CASSFPGQGATEAFF. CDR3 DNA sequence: TGTGCCAGCAGTTTCCCCGGGCAGGGGGCCACTGAAGCTTTCTTT.

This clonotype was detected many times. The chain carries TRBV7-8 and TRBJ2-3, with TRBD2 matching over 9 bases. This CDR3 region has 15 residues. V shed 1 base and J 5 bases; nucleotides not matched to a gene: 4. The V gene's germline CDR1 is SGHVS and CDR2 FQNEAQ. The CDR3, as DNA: TGTGCCAGCAGCTTAGGCGGGAGGGTTGGAGATACGCAGTATTTT. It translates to CASSLGGRVGDTQYF.

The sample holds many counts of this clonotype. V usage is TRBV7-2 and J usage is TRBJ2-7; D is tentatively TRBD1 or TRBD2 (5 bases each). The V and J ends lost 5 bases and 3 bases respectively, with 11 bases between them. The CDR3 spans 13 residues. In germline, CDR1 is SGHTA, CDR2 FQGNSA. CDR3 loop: CASSLGPLYEQYV. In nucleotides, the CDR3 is TGTGCCAGCAGCCTGGGACCACTCTACGAGCAGTACGTC.

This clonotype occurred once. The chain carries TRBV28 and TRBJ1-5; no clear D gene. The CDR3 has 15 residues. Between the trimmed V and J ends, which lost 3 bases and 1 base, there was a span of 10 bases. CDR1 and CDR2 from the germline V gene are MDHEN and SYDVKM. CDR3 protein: CASSFILVSNQPQHF. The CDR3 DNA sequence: TGTGCCAGCAGTTTCATATTGGTCAGCAATCAGCCCCAGCATTTT. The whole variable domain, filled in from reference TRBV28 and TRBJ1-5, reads DVKVTQSSRYLVKRTGEKVFLECVQDMDHENMFWYRQDPGLGLRLIYFSYDVKMKEKGDIPEGYSVSREKKERFSLILESASTNQTSMYLCASSFILVSNQPQHFGDGTRLSIL.

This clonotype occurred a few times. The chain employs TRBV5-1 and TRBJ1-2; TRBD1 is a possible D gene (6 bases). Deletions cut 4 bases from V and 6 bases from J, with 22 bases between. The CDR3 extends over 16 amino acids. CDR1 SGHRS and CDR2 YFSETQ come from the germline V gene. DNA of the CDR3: TGCGCCAGCAGCGCTACCTTCGTCAGGGGTGTCGATGGCTACACCTTC. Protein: CASSATFVRGVDGYTF.

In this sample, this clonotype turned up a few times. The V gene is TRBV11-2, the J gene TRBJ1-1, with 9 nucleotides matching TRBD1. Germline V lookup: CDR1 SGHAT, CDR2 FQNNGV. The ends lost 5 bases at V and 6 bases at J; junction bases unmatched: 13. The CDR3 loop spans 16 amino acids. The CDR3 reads CASSLDRGDPLSEAFF. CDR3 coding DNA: TGTGCCAGCAGCCTGGACAGGGGAGACCCTCTATCTGAAGCTTTCTTT.

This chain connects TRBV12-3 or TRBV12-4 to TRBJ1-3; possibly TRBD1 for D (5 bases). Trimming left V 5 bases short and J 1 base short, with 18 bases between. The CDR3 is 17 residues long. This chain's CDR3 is CASSRDGSLRSGNTIYF. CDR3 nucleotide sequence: TGTGCCAGCAGTCGGGACGGATCGTTAAGGTCTGGAAACACCATATATTTT.

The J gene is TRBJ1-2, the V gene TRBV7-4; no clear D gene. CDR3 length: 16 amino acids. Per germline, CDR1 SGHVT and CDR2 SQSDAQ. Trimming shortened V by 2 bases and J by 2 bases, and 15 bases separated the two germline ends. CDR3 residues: CASSLLSGPTNYGYTF. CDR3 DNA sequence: TGTGCCAGCAGCTTACTGTCCGGCCCGACGAACTATGGCTACACCTTC.

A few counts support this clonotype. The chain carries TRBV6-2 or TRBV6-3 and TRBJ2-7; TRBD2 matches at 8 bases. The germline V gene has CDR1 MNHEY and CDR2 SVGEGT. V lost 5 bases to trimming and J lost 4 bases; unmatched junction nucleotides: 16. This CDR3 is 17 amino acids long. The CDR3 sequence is CASSQSSGIRIGYEQYV. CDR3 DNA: TGTGCCAGCAGTCAGAGTAGCGGGATCAGAATTGGGTACGAGCAGTACGTC.